These 27 T cell receptor beta chains originate from one sample sequenced in a study of T cell responses to AZD1222 COVID-19 vaccine. The table came from immunoSEQ multiplex PCR; TCRdb's copy has only in-frame clones and leaves some out. The sample has around 150,000 clones; roughly 90% are singletons. The specimen was peripheral blood, collected 28 days after the second AZD1222 dose. These receptors came from an adult who received the AZD1222 COVID-19 vaccine.

The chain uses TRBV5-1 and TRBJ2-1; D might be TRBD1 or TRBD2, each matching 5 bases. CDR1 is SGHRS, CDR2 YFSETQ, per germline. This CDR3 comprises 12 residues. The ends were cut back, 0 bases at V and 14 bases at J, with 12 bases in the middle. The CDR3 nucleotides are TGCGCCAGCAGCTTGGTTCCCGGGACGGAGTTCTTC. Protein: CASSLVPGTEFF. Based on the CDR3 plus reference TRBV5-1 and TRBJ2-1, the full variable domain is KAGVTQTPRYLIKTRGQQVTLSCSPISGHRSVSWYQQTPGQGLQFLFEYFSETQRNKGNFPGRFSGRQFSNSRSEMNVSTLELGDSALYLCASSLVPGTEFFGPGTRLTVL.

The chain has TRBV28 and TRBJ2-2; maybe TRBD2 (6 bases). The CDR3 covers 13 residues. From germline, CDR1 is MDHEN and CDR2 SYDVKM. V gave up 5 bases and J gave up 9 bases, with 13 bases separating them. CDR3 sequence (DNA): TGTGCCAGCAGTCCGGAGGGGCGATGGGAGCTGTTTTTT. Its protein is CASSPEGRWELFF.

The chain uses TRBV9 and TRBJ2-5, with a possible D match to TRBD1 (5 bases). V lost 0 bases and J 4 bases, leaving 13 bases between the germline ends. Germline CDR1 is SGDLS and CDR2 is YYNGEE. The CDR3 is made up of 15 amino acids. The CDR3 here is CASSVAGFSLETQYF. The CDR3 DNA reads TGTGCCAGCAGCGTAGCAGGGTTTTCACTAGAGACCCAGTACTTC.

This chain connects TRBV6-5 to TRBJ2-7; 9 bases agree with TRBD1. The germline V gene has CDR1 MNHEY and CDR2 SVGAGI. The CDR3 runs 14 residues. Unmatched junction bases numbered 5, after V lost 5 bases and J lost 3 bases. CDR3: CASSPGQGLYEQYF. CDR3 nucleotides: TGTGCCAGCAGTCCGGGACAGGGTCTCTACGAGCAGTACTTC.

The chain combines TRBV18 with TRBJ2-1; 8 nucleotides match TRBD2. Germline values: CDR1 KGHSH, CDR2 LQKENI. This CDR3 has 14 residues. V lost 4 bases to trimming and J lost 8 bases; unmatched junction nucleotides: 7. The CDR3: CASSLRTSLDEQFF. CDR3 nucleotide sequence: TGTGCCAGCTCACTGCGGACTAGCTTGGATGAGCAGTTCTTC. Full variable domain (outside the CDR3, taken from reference TRBV18 and TRBJ2-1): NAGVMQNPRHLVRRRGQEARLRCSPMKGHSHVYWYRQLPEEGLKFMVYLQKENIIDESGMPKERFSAEFPKEGPSILRIQQVVRGDSAAYFCASSLRTSLDEQFFGPGTRLTVL.

The chain employs TRBV5-4 and TRBJ1-6; no reliable D call. Germline V gene data show CDR1 as SGHNT and CDR2 as YYREEE (reference sequence). V was trimmed by 1 base and J by 7 bases, leaving 6 bases between them. This CDR3 contains 13 residues. CDR3 amino acids: CASSLFGNSPLHF. CDR3 nucleotides: TGTGCCAGCAGCTTGTTCGGCAATTCACCCCTCCACTTT.

The chain employs TRBV9 and TRBJ1-2, with D tentatively TRBD1 (6 bases). The CDR3 totals 15 residues. The V gene lost 5 bases and the J gene lost 7 bases, with 21 bases spanning the gap. Germline values: CDR1 SGDLS, CDR2 YYNGEE. The CDR3 coding sequence is TGTGCCAGCAGTGCGAGGGACCCCAAGGGGGGTGGCTACACCTTC. Amino acid sequence: CASSARDPKGGGYTF.

The gene calls are TRBV9 and TRBJ1-6, with unresolved D. The length of the CDR3 is 16 residues. V dropped 1 base and J dropped 7 bases, with 15 bases sitting between them. Germline values: CDR1 SGDLS, CDR2 YYNGEE. For the CDR3, the DNA is TGTGCCAGCAGCGTATTGTCTCAGAGCGAAAATTCACCCCTCCACTTT. Translation: CASSVLSQSENSPLHF.

J is TRBJ2-3 and V is TRBV15; tentative D call: TRBD1 (5 bases). The V end was cut by 1 base, the J end by 1 base, with 18 bases between. Germline V gene sequence: CDR1 LNHNV, CDR2 YYDKDF (reference sequence). The CDR3 covers 18 residues. The CDR3 loop is CATSRVDSSLWGTDTQYF. CDR3 nucleotide sequence: TGTGCCACCAGCAGAGTCGACAGTTCCCTTTGGGGCACAGATACGCAGTATTTT.

V and J are TRBV11-2 and TRBJ2-5; a weak D match, TRBD1 (5 bases). The V and J ends lost 1 base and 4 bases respectively, with 13 bases between them. CDR1 SGHAT and CDR2 FQNNGV come from the germline V gene. The CDR3 extends over 15 amino acids. The DNA of the CDR3 is TGTGCCAGCAGCTTAGCGGTCGGTGGGGCAGAGACCCAGTACTTC. The encoded protein is CASSLAVGGAETQYF.

The V and J genes are TRBV21-1 and TRBJ2-7. TRBV21-1 is a pseudogene segment. There are 16 residues in the CDR3. This chain's CDR3 is CASSKAGWGASYEQYF. The CDR3 bases are TGTGCCAGCAGCAAAGCGGGTTGGGGGGCTTCCTACGAGCAGTACTTC.

The chain links TRBV19 to TRBJ1-5; no firm D call. Trimming stripped 1 base from V and 0 bases from J, with 10 bases between. The CDR3 totals 16 residues. CDR1 LNHDA and CDR2 SQIVND come from the germline V gene (reference sequence). The CDR3 DNA follows: TGTGCCAGTAGTATAGGAGGAGTGAGTAGCAATCAGCCCCAGCATTTT. Its translation: CASSIGGVSSNQPQHF.

The chain is built from TRBV27 and TRBJ2-7; tentatively, D is TRBD1 (6 bases). The CDR3 consists of 14 residues. The V end lost 5 bases, the J end lost 3 bases, and 14 bases lay between the germline ends. CDR1 is MNHEY, CDR2 SMNVEV, per germline (reference sequence). This CDR3 is CASSPPGHNYEQYF. Here the CDR3 DNA reads TGTGCCAGCAGTCCACCGGGACACAACTACGAGCAGTACTTC.

The CDR3 nucleotides are TGTGCCAGCAGCCAAGATCTGAATGAGCAGTTCTTC. It encodes CASSQDLNEQFF. The chain recombines TRBV3-1 (or the pseudogene TRBV3-2) with TRBJ2-1; the D is unclear. Trimming took off 0 bases at V and 7 bases at J, with 4 bases between the two ends. The CDR3 runs 12 residues. CDR1 LGHDT and CDR2 YNNKEL come from the germline V gene (reference sequence).

The chain joins TRBV6-4 to TRBJ1-2; TRBD1 matches 7 bases. Per germline, CDR1 MRHNA and CDR2 SNTAGT. The CDR3 extends over 17 amino acids. V lost 5 bases, J lost 4 bases, and 16 bases stayed unmatched. Here the CDR3 DNA reads TGTGCCAGCAGTCCCACCGGGACAGTCAAAGGAGGCTATGGCTACACCTTC. It specifies CASSPTGTVKGGYGYTF.

This rearrangement joins TRBV2 to TRBJ2-5; D is ambiguous. V lost 0 bases and J lost 5, with 7 bases in between. The CDR3 covers 13 residues. Germline-derived CDR1 and CDR2 are SNHLY and FYNNEI. The CDR3 region is CASSEADFETQYF. The CDR3 nucleotides read TGTGCCAGCAGTGAAGCCGATTTCGAGACCCAGTACTTC.

This chain links TRBV9 with TRBJ2-3, with a tentative D call TRBD2 (6 bases). Between the trimmed V and J ends, which lost 0 bases and 1 base, there was a span of 9 bases. Germline CDR1 and CDR2: SGDLS and YYNGEE. The CDR3 loop spans 15 amino acids. The CDR3 coding sequence is TGTGCCAGCAGCGTAGGGGGGGACCGCACAGATACGCAGTATTTT. Protein sequence: CASSVGGDRTDTQYF.

The J gene is TRBJ2-1, the V gene TRBV27, with TRBD2 matching 7 bases. V was pared by 3 bases and J by 5 bases, with 7 bases of the junction left unmatched. The CDR3 covers 15 residues. Per germline, CDR1 MNHEY and CDR2 SMNVEV (reference sequence). The CDR3 coding sequence is TGTGCCAGCAGTTTCCTCCTAGCGGATAACAATGAGCAGTTCTTC. It yields the protein CASSFLLADNNEQFF.

CDR3 sequence: CASSPRTSGYNEQFF. CDR3 DNA: TGTGCCAGCAGTCCCAGGACTAGCGGTTACAATGAGCAGTTCTTC. The chain joins TRBV6-5 to TRBJ2-1; 10 bases align to TRBD2. The CDR3 loop spans 15 amino acids. Germline-derived CDR1 and CDR2 are MNHEY and SVGAGI. The J segment lost 4 bases and the V segment lost 5 bases, leaving 5 bases of the junction unmatched.

The count of this clone is one. J is TRBJ1-5 and V is TRBV5-1; TRBD1 aligns across 10 bases. V was clipped by 4 bases and J by 7 bases; unmatched bases: 8. Germline-derived CDR1 and CDR2 are SGHRS and YFSETQ. CDR3 length: 15 amino acids. Here the CDR3 reads CASSAETGGSQPQHF. The CDR3 DNA follows: TGCGCCAGCAGCGCGGAGACAGGGGGCTCCCAGCCCCAGCATTTT. Variable domain in full (rest from reference TRBV5-1 and TRBJ1-5): KAGVTQTPRYLIKTRGQQVTLSCSPISGHRSVSWYQQTPGQGLQFLFEYFSETQRNKGNFPGRFSGRQFSNSRSEMNVSTLELGDSALYLCASSAETGGSQPQHFGDGTRLSIL.

The chain couples TRBV10-3 to TRBJ2-1; 11 bases agree with TRBD2. The germline V gene encodes CDR1 ENHRY and CDR2 SYGVKD. The junction had 11 bases not matched to a gene; V was cut back by 2 bases and J by 8 bases. CDR3 length: 17 amino acids. CDR3 region: CAISEPLAGGNRDEQFF. DNA for the CDR3: TGTGCCATCAGTGAGCCTTTAGCGGGAGGGAACCGGGATGAGCAGTTCTTC.

The V gene is TRBV2, the J gene TRBJ1-5; D might be TRBD1 (5 bases). Germline CDR1 SNHLY, CDR2 FYNNEI. Between the trimmed V and J ends, which lost 3 bases and 3 bases, there was a span of 6 bases. The CDR3 totals 13 residues. CDR3 nucleotides: TGTGCCAGCAGTGACAGGGACAATCAGCCCCAGCATTTT. Encoded protein: CASSDRDNQPQHF.

The V call is TRBV19, the J call TRBJ1-3; the D gene is possibly TRBD1 (5 bases). Germline V gives CDR1 LNHDA, CDR2 SQIVND (reference sequence). This CDR3 is 15 amino acids long. V was trimmed by 5 bases and J by 0 bases, leaving 11 bases between them. Here the CDR3 DNA reads TGTGCCAGTAGTGGGACGCCTACCTCTGGAAACACCATATATTTT. Its translation is CASSGTPTSGNTIYF. Looking up the rest from reference TRBV19 and TRBJ1-3 gives the full variable domain: DGGITQSPKYLFRKEGQNVTLSCEQNLNHDAMYWYRQDPGQGLRLIYYSQIVNDFQKGDIAEGYSVSREKKESFPLTVTSAQKNPTAFYLCASSGTPTSGNTIYFGEGSWLTVV.

The chain links TRBV7-9 to TRBJ2-5, with 7 bases fitting TRBD1. V was pared by 1 base and J by 2 bases, with 1 base of the junction left unmatched. Germline V gene lookup returns CDR1 SEHNR and CDR2 FQNEAQ (reference sequence). The CDR3 length is 14 residues. The CDR3 is CASSLEQGQETQYF. Written as DNA, the CDR3 is TGTGCCAGCAGCTTAGAACAGGGGCAAGAGACCCAGTACTTC. The full variable domain, its missing parts supplied by reference TRBV7-9 and TRBJ2-5, is DTGVSQNPRHKITKRGQNVTFRCDPISEHNRLYWYRQTLGQGPEFLTYFQNEAQLEKSRLLSDRFSAERPKGSFSTLEIQRTEQGDSAMYLCASSLEQGQETQYFGPGTRLLVL.

V is TRBV23-1 and J is TRBJ1-5, with 8 bases identical to TRBD1. TRBV23-1 falls under the ORF class, with uncertain function. This CDR3 spans 18 amino acids. The V and J ends lost 2 bases and 0 bases, in that order; junction bases with no gene match: 9. CDR3 in amino acids: CASSQGATGAYSNQPQHF. The DNA of the CDR3 is TGCGCCAGCAGTCAAGGGGCGACAGGGGCTTATAGCAATCAGCCCCAGCATTTT.

The CDR3 protein is CASSPAPDGLYGYTF. CDR3 sequence (DNA): TGTGCCAGCAGCCCCGCCCCTGACGGCCTCTATGGCTACACCTTC. This chain connects TRBV7-9 to TRBJ1-2; D ambiguous. The CDR3 covers 15 residues. V lost 5 bases, J lost 4 bases, and 17 bases lay in between. Per germline, CDR1 SEHNR and CDR2 FQNEAQ (reference sequence).

The chain couples TRBV4-3 to TRBJ1-3; D perhaps matches TRBD1 (5 bases). Germline loops: CDR1 LGHNA, CDR2 YSLEER. V gave up 0 bases and J gave up 0 bases, with 9 bases separating them. The CDR3 covers 16 residues. The CDR3 here is CASSQDQGISGNTIYF. CDR3 nucleotide sequence: TGCGCCAGCAGCCAAGACCAGGGAATCTCTGGAAACACCATATATTTT.